A selection of T cell receptor beta chains follows, all from one sample in a study of identical twins. Each CDR3 protein gets one entry after TCRdb re-called the 5' RACE reads with MiXCR. The sample has roughly 490,000 distinct CDR3 sequences; 13% to 15% are singletons. The same data also went into a second study, on yellow fever vaccine responses in identical twins.

Sequencing used CD4+ T cells sorted from blood. Every receptor here comes from a woman aged 18-29 years in good health. Both conserved end residues are part of each CDR3. Fields, in order: CDR3 protein, CDR3 DNA, CDR3 length, D gene, J gene, clone size, V gene. D genes are given only for firm matches. Rows give clone size only sometimes, using once, few, many, or a class for an expanded clone.

cdr3_aa: CASSRLAGGAGYNEQFF
cdr3_nt: TGTGCCAGCAGTCGACTAGCGGGAGGGGCAGGCTACAATGAGCAGTTCTTC
cdr3_length: 17
d_call: TRBD2
j_call: TRBJ2-1
clone_size: .
v_call: TRBV27

cdr3_aa: CASSTQGLGTNEQFF
cdr3_nt: TGTGCCAGCAGCACCCAGGGACTCGGCACTAATGAGCAGTTCTTC
cdr3_length: 15
d_call: .
j_call: TRBJ2-1
clone_size: many
v_call: TRBV7-2

cdr3_aa: CASSYGVGLHTDTQYF
cdr3_nt: TGTGCCAGCAGTTACGGGGTGGGACTTCACACAGATACGCAGTATTTT
cdr3_length: 16
d_call: .
j_call: TRBJ2-3
clone_size: few
v_call: TRBV6-5

cdr3_aa: CASSPQPRRANEQFF
cdr3_nt: TGTGCCAGCAGCCCTCAACCGCGCAGGGCTAATGAGCAGTTCTTC
cdr3_length: 15
d_call: .
j_call: TRBJ2-1
clone_size: .
v_call: TRBV7-8

cdr3_aa: CASSSGTGGAGANVLTF
cdr3_nt: TGTGCCAGCAGCTCGGGGACAGGGGGCGCTGGGGCCAACGTCCTGACTTTC
cdr3_length: 17
d_call: TRBD1
j_call: TRBJ2-6
clone_size: many
v_call: TRBV9

cdr3_aa: CASSQLPGQASLAKNIQYF
cdr3_nt: TGTGCCAGCAGCCAACTCCCGGGACAGGCCTCCTTAGCCAAAAACATTCAGTACTTC
cdr3_length: 19
d_call: TRBD1
j_call: TRBJ2-4
clone_size: many
v_call: TRBV3-1

cdr3_aa: CASSETGGADEQFF
cdr3_nt: TGTGCCAGCAGTGAAACCGGGGGGGCTGATGAGCAGTTCTTC
cdr3_length: 14
d_call: TRBD2
j_call: TRBJ2-1
clone_size: .
v_call: TRBV12-3/TRBV12-4

cdr3_aa: CASTQTGGLSTEAFF
cdr3_nt: TGTGCCAGCACCCAGACGGGGGGGCTGAGCACTGAAGCTTTCTTT
cdr3_length: 15
d_call: .
j_call: TRBJ1-1
clone_size: few
v_call: TRBV12-3/TRBV12-4

cdr3_aa: CASSGAPRVAGEGYEQYF
cdr3_nt: TGTGCCAGCAGTGGGGCTCCAAGGGTAGCGGGAGAAGGATACGAGCAGTACTTC
cdr3_length: 18
d_call: TRBD2
j_call: TRBJ2-7
clone_size: once
v_call: TRBV2

cdr3_aa: CATSRDIPRRGTSTDTQYF
cdr3_nt: TGTGCCACCAGCAGAGATATTCCCAGAAGGGGTACTAGCACAGATACGCAGTATTTT
cdr3_length: 19
d_call: .
j_call: TRBJ2-3
clone_size: few
v_call: TRBV15

cdr3_aa: CASSLREVLLYEQYF
cdr3_nt: TGTGCCAGCAGTTTAAGGGAGGTCTTACTCTACGAGCAGTACTTC
cdr3_length: 15
d_call: .
j_call: TRBJ2-7
clone_size: .
v_call: TRBV28

cdr3_aa: CAIGPGTGKTSTDTQYF
cdr3_nt: TGTGCCATCGGACCCGGGACAGGAAAAACTAGCACAGATACGCAGTATTTT
cdr3_length: 17
d_call: TRBD1
j_call: TRBJ2-3
clone_size: few
v_call: TRBV10-3

cdr3_aa: CASSPAVRNRYEQYF
cdr3_nt: TGTGCCAGCAGCCCAGCCGTGCGAAATCGGTACGAGCAGTACTTC
cdr3_length: 15
d_call: .
j_call: TRBJ2-7
clone_size: .
v_call: TRBV7-9

cdr3_aa: CATSTTWNEQYF
cdr3_nt: TGTGCCACCAGCACGACCTGGAACGAGCAGTACTTC
cdr3_length: 12
d_call: .
j_call: TRBJ2-7
clone_size: many
v_call: TRBV15

cdr3_aa: CASSNRRDGTAASSYEQYF
cdr3_nt: TGTGCCAGCAGCAACCGAAGGGACGGAACCGCGGCTAGCTCCTACGAGCAGTACTTC
cdr3_length: 19
d_call: .
j_call: TRBJ2-7
clone_size: .
v_call: TRBV21-1

cdr3_aa: CASSLEWRATYEQYF
cdr3_nt: TGCGCCAGCAGCTTGGAGTGGAGGGCGACGTACGAGCAGTACTTC
cdr3_length: 15
d_call: .
j_call: TRBJ2-7
clone_size: .
v_call: TRBV5-1

cdr3_aa: CASRLVAGYNEQFF
cdr3_nt: TGCGCCAGCAGGTTGGTAGCGGGCTACAATGAGCAGTTCTTC
cdr3_length: 14
d_call: TRBD2
j_call: TRBJ2-1
clone_size: .
v_call: TRBV5-1

cdr3_aa: CASSFRPGHGYTF
cdr3_nt: TGTGCCAGCAGTTTTCGGCCAGGGCATGGCTACACCTTC
cdr3_length: 13
d_call: .
j_call: TRBJ1-2
clone_size: few
v_call: TRBV27

cdr3_aa: CASSLTGRHGVQETQYF
cdr3_nt: TGTGCCAGCAGCTTGACAGGGAGACACGGGGTCCAAGAGACCCAGTACTTC
cdr3_length: 17
d_call: TRBD1
j_call: TRBJ2-5
clone_size: .
v_call: TRBV7-9

cdr3_aa: CSARDWANTGELFF
cdr3_nt: TGCAGTGCTAGAGATTGGGCCAACACCGGGGAGCTGTTTTTT
cdr3_length: 14
d_call: .
j_call: TRBJ2-2
clone_size: few
v_call: TRBV20-1